The entry below gives a single T cell receptor beta chain sequence along with its context. Its antigen is not known. This sample was taken from a study of cytomegalovirus exposure and HLA in healthy donors. With 60 Vbeta and 13 Jbeta primers, the PCR was carried out. Libraries were prepared by immunoSEQ multiplex PCR; TCRdb keeps only in-frame clonotypes and omits some of them. Here the sample spans 150,000 or so clones, over 60% being singletons. The CDR3 runs to 16 residues. The V end lost 2 bases, the J end lost 0 bases, and 15 bases lay between the germline ends. CDR1 is GTSNPN and CDR2 is SVGIG in the germline V gene (reference sequence). Overall study results and limits: Later work associated 16,951 TCR beta sequences with HLA alleles at 0.05 false discovery rate.

Specimen: PBMCs. This chain connects TRBV30 to TRBJ2-3; a weak D match, TRBD1 (6 bases). This sequence was found in a woman in her late teens or twenties in good health and CMV-seronegative. CDR3 DNA sequence: TGTGCCTGGAGTAAACCGACAGGATATAGCACAGATACGCAGTATTTT. Translating gives CAWSKPTGYSTDTQYF.